The clone carrying this T cell receptor beta chain showed up just a few times. No antigen is known for it. Losses at the gene ends were 10 bases for V and 0 bases for J; bases not matched to a gene: 7. The CDR3 contains 14 residues. Germline CDR1 MNHEY, CDR2 SVGAGI. As TCR cDNA was made by 5'RACE template switching, a universal primer site and UMIs were added. MiXCR was run by TCRdb on the 5' RACE reads, yielding one entry per CDR3 protein. The data contain 100,000 to 150,000 distinct CDR3 sequences, 8.9% of them singletons. The source of the sample is a study of T cells after yellow fever vaccination. Study-wide points: Clones that expanded after primary vaccination mostly reappeared after the booster (roughly 96% CD4, approximately 89% CD8).

The chain combines TRBV6-5 with TRBJ1-2; 8 bases match TRBD1. The sequencing here drew on CD8+ T cells sorted from PBMCs, taken on the day of the yellow fever booster vaccination. This receptor was obtained from a man aged 18-30 years who received the YFV17D yellow fever vaccine. The CDR3 sequence: CATLDRGANYGYTF. In DNA form, the CDR3 reads TGTGCCACCTTAGACAGGGGCGCTAACTATGGCTACACCTTC.